This section outlines one T cell receptor (beta chain) sequence together with its context. Its antigen is unknown. These data originate in a study of shared clonotypes between healthy human individuals. Broader study findings: What naive subsets generally showed was a larger estimated richness than memory subsets showed.

Clones were read by immunoSEQ multiplex PCR, and TCRdb kept only the in-frame ones, dropping some. The table has roughly 1,100,000 clones, more than 60% seen once; the top ten hold about 1.5%. V was pared by 2 bases and J by 4 bases, with 9 bases between. From germline, CDR1 is SGHDN and CDR2 FVKESK. CDR3 length: 14 residues. The chain carries TRBV14 and TRBJ1-3; tentative D call: TRBD1 (6 bases). The TCR sequence derives from a man younger than 30 in good health. Sequencing was carried out using memory CD4+ T cells sorted from blood. Noted subset: CD45RA-negative fraction. CDR3 sequence: CASSQTGRGNTIYF. The CDR3 DNA reads as TGTGCCAGCAGCCAAACAGGGCGAGGAAACACCATATATTTT.